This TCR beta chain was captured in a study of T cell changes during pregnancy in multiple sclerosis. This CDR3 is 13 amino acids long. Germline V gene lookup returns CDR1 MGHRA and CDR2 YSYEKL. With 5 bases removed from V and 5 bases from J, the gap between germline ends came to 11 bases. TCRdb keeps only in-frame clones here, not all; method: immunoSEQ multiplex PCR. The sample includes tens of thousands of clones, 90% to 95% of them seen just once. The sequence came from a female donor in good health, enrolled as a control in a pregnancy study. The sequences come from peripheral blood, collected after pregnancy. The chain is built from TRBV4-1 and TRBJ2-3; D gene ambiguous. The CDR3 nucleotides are TGCGCCAGCAGCTCGTACTTTAAAGATACGCAGTATTTT. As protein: CASSSYFKDTQYF.